The clone carrying this T cell receptor (beta chain) turned up a few times. The antigen is not known. Time point in this sample: healthy volunteer bleed at 2 weeks. Unfractionated whole blood yielded the extracted total RNA. These data belong to a study of human T cells and chemical hapten exposure. Across the whole study: Mainly, slight library volume differences in the pool made TCR yields vary.

Attachment of unique molecular identifiers to individual cDNA molecules was performed in the library. Per the original methods: Sequenced samples showed a median of around 91,000 TCRs each, with counts running from approximately 21,000 to 630,000. TCRdb re-called the RACE reads with MiXCR, one entry per CDR3 protein. In this record, the V and J calls reflect TCRdb's handling and not the investigators' own analysis. The data contain over 100,000 distinct CDR3 sequences, about 8.2% of them singletons. J gave up 5 bases and V 5 bases, and 11 bases lay outside the gene matches. The CDR3 sequence is 16 residues long. CDR1 is SNHLY, CDR2 FYNNEI, per germline. The study's findings and limits: Sensitizing with DPC caused no change in TCRs above 1 in 1000 frequency.

This sequence was found in a male donor in good health. Some clones in this sample may be carry-over from other donors' samples. The chain carries TRBV2 and TRBJ2-3; 9 bases map to TRBD1. The sequenced sample consisted of whole blood. The CDR3 DNA is TGTGCCAGCAGTTCAGGTTTGGACAGGGGTGAAGATACGCAGTATTTT. Amino acid sequence: CASSSGLDRGEDTQYF.